This record covers a single TCR beta chain. Its cognate antigen is unknown. The sample comes from a study of blood T cells in healthy people across ages. The study's findings and limits: Any changes in expanded clonotypes were possibly confounded, as donor CMV status remained unknown.

Germline V gene data show CDR1 as SGDLS and CDR2 as YYNGEE. The CDR3 contains 15 residues. V trimming: 2 bases; J trimming: 1 base; junction bases outside the gene matches: 5. PCR was performed a second time for about 7 to 12 cycles using a sample-barcoded 5' primer and a J-beta primer mix. TCRdb re-analysed the 5' RACE reads in MiXCR, keeping a single row per CDR3 protein. Counted here are around 1,800,000 distinct CDR3 sequences, about two fifths occurring once; the ten biggest clones make up 23%. This receptor was obtained from a human donor in good health. The specimen was blood. The chain has TRBV9 and TRBJ1-2, with 7 bases aligning to TRBD1. The CDR3 DNA follows: TGTGCCAGCAGCGTGACAGGGATGGGTAACTATGGCTACACCTTC. Translating gives CASSVTGMGNYGYTF.